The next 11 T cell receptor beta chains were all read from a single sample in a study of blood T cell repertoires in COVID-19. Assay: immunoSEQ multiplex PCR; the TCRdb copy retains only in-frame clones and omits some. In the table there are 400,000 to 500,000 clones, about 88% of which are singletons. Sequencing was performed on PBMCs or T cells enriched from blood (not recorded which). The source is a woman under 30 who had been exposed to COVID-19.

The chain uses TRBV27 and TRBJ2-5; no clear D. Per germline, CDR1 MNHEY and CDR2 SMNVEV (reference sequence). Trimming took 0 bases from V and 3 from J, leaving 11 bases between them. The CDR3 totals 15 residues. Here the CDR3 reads CASSLSRLDKETQYF. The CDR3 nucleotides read TGTGCCAGCAGTTTATCGAGACTCGATAAAGAGACCCAGTACTTC.

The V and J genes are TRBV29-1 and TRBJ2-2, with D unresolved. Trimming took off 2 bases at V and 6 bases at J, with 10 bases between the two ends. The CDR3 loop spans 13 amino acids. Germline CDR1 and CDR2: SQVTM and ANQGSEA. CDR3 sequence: CSVETGRPGELFF. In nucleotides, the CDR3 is TGCAGCGTTGAAACGGGTCGCCCCGGGGAGCTGTTTTTT.

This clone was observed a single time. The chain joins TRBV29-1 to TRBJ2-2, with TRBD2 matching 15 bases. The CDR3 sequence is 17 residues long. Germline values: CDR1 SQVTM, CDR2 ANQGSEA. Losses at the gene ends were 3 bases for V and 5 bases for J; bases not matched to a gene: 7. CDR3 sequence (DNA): TGCAGCGTTGATCCGGGACTAGCGGGAGGAAGAACCGGGGAGCTGTTTTTT. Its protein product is CSVDPGLAGGRTGELFF.

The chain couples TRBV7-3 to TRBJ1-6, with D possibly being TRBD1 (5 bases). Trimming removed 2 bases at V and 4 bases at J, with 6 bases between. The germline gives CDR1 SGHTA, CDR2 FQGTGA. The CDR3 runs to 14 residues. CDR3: CASSLGGYNSPLHF. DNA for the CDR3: TGTGCCAGCAGCTTAGGGGGGTATAATTCACCCCTCCACTTT.

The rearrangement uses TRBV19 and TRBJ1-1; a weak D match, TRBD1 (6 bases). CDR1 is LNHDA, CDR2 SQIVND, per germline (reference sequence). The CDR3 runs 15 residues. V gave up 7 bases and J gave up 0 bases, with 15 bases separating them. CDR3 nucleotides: TGTGCCAGTACCGCAGGGGCTCTGATGAACACTGAAGCTTTCTTT. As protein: CASTAGALMNTEAFF.

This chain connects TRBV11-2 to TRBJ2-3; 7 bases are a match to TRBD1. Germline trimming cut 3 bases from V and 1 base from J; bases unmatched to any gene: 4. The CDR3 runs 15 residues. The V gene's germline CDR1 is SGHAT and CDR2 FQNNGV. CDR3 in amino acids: CASSFNRGGTDTQYF. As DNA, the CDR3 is TGTGCCAGCAGCTTCAACAGGGGTGGCACAGATACGCAGTATTTT.

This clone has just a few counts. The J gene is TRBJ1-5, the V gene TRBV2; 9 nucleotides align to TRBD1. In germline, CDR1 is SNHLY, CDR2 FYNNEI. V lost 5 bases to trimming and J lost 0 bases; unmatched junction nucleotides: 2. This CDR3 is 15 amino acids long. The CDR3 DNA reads TGTGCCAGCAGTTGGGACAGGGCTAGCAATCAGCCCCAGCATTTT. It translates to CASSWDRASNQPQHF.

For the CDR3, the DNA is TGTGCCAGCAGTGAAACCCTTTTGCAGGGGTCGGGGAACGAGCAGTACTTC. Translating it yields CASSETLLQGSGNEQYF. The chain has TRBV6-1 and TRBJ2-7, with D perhaps TRBD1 (6 bases). V was clipped by 2 bases and J by 5 bases, with 22 bases between them. The CDR3 extends over 17 amino acids. The germline V gene encodes CDR1 MNHNS and CDR2 SASEGT.

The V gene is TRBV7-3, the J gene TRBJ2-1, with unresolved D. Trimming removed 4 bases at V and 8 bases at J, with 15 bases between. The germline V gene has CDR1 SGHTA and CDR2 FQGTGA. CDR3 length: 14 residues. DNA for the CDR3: TGTGCCAGCAGCTCCTTACCCCCCGGAGATGAGCAGTTCTTC. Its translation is CASSSLPPGDEQFF. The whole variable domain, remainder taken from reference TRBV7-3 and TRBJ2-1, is GAGVSQTPSNKVTEKGKYVELRCDPISGHTALYWYRQSLGQGPEFLIYFQGTGAADDSGLPNDRFFAVRPEGSVSTLKIQRTERGDSAVYLCASSSLPPGDEQFFGPGTRLTVL.

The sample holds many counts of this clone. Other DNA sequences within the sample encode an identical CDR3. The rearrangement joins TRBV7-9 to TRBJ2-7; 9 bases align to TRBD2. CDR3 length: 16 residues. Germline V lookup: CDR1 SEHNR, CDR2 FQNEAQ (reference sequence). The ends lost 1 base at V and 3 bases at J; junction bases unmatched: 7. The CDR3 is CASSLEGSGRGYEQYF. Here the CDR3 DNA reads TGTGCCAGCAGCTTAGAAGGTAGCGGGAGAGGCTACGAGCAGTACTTC.

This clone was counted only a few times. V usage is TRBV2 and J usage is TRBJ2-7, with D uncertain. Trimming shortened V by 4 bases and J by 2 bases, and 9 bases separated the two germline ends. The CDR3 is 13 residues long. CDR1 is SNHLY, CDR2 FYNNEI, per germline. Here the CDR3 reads CASSVAGTYEQYF. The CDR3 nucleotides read TGTGCCAGCAGTGTGGCAGGTACCTACGAGCAGTACTTC.